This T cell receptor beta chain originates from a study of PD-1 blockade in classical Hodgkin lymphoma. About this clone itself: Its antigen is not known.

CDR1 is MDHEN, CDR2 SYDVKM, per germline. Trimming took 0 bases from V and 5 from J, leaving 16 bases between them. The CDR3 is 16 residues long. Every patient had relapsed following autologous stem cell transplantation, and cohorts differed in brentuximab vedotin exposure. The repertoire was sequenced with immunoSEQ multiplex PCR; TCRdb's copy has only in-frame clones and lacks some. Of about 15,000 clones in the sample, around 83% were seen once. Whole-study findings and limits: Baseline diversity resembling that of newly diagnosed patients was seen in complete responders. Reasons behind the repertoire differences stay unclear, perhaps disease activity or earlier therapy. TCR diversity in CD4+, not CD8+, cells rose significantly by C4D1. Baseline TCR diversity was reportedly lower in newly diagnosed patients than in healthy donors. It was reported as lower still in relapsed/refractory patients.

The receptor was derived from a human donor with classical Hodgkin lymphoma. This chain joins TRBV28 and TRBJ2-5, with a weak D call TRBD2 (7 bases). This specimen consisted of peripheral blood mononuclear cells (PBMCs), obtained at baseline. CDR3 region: CASSLWRAGRGETQYF. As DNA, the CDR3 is TGTGCCAGCAGTTTATGGAGAGCGGGGAGGGGGGAGACCCAGTACTTC. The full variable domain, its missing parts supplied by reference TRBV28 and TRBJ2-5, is DVKVTQSSRYLVKRTGEKVFLECVQDMDHENMFWYRQDPGLGLRLIYFSYDVKMKEKGDIPEGYSVSREKKERFSLILESASTNQTSMYLCASSLWRAGRGETQYFGPGTRLLVL.